This T cell receptor (beta chain) was captured by sequencing in a study of blood T cell repertoires in COVID-19. Study at large: PBMCs, B-cell-depleted T cells, or T cells provided the cDNA or gDNA that made up the material.

Germline loops: CDR1 GTSNPN, CDR2 SVGIG (reference sequence). Trimming removed 2 bases from V and 0 bases from J, with 9 bases in between. The CDR3 spans 14 residues. Generated by immunoSEQ multiplex PCR, the TCRdb table keeps only in-frame clones and is missing some. The sample has some 500,000 clones, 70% to 90% seen once. The receptor comes from a woman between 45 and 60 years old with COVID-19, enrolled during active disease. The sequenced sample consisted of peripheral blood. The rearrangement links TRBV30 to TRBJ2-3; D is ambiguous. CDR3 sequence: CAWSFRPSTDTQYF. The CDR3 bases are TGTGCCTGGAGTTTCCGTCCTAGCACAGATACGCAGTATTTT.